The next 17 T cell receptor beta chains were all read from a single sample in a study of blood T cell repertoires in COVID-19. Some clones are missing from TCRdb's copy, which holds only in-frame ones; the method was immunoSEQ multiplex PCR. The sample shows roughly 50,000 clones, about 89% of them seen only once. Sequencing input: peripheral blood. These receptor sequences come from a human donor in a cohort sampled during active COVID-19.

The gene calls are TRBV4-2 and TRBJ2-2, with 11 bases fitting TRBD2. V was clipped by 4 bases and J by 3 bases; unmatched bases: 4. This CDR3 region has 16 residues. The germline CDR1 and CDR2 sequences are LGHNA and YNFKEQ. CDR3 protein: CASSPLAGGHTGELFF. CDR3 nucleotides: TGTGCCAGCAGCCCGTTAGCGGGGGGGCACACCGGGGAGCTGTTTTTT.

The chain is built from TRBV10-2 and TRBJ2-7; 7 nucleotides line up with TRBD1. V shed 6 bases, J shed 4 bases, and the junction held 9 bases outside the gene matches. The CDR3 runs to 14 residues. Germline V gene lookup returns CDR1 WSHSY and CDR2 SAAADI. The CDR3 nucleotides are TGCGCCAGCAGGCCGACAGGGATCGCTTACGAGCAGTACTTC. It codes for CASRPTGIAYEQYF.

The table lists this clone with a few counts. V and J are TRBV30 and TRBJ1-6; the D gene is possibly TRBD1 (6 bases). This CDR3 is 14 amino acids long. Germline CDR1 and CDR2: GTSNPN and SVGIG (reference sequence). V gave up 4 bases and J gave up 9 bases, with 16 bases separating them. Here the CDR3 reads CAWNWYVDSSPLHF. For the CDR3, the DNA is TGTGCCTGGAATTGGTACGTGGACAGTTCACCCCTCCACTTT.

This chain joins TRBV11-2 and TRBJ2-3, with 7 bases fitting TRBD1. The CDR3 runs to 16 residues. CDR1 SGHAT and CDR2 FQNNGV come from the germline V gene. V lost 5 bases to trimming and J lost 1 base; unmatched junction nucleotides: 9. The CDR3 loop reads CASSRTGVQGTDTQYF. The CDR3 bases are TGTGCCAGCAGCCGTACAGGGGTCCAAGGCACAGATACGCAGTATTTT.

The chain uses TRBV7-2 and TRBJ1-1, with no clear D. The germline CDR1 and CDR2 sequences are SGHTA and FQGNSA. The CDR3 length is 16 residues. Trimming left V 1 base short and J 1 base short, with 13 bases between. The CDR3 DNA reads as TGTGCCAGCAGCTTAGTTGTCACGCGGCGGAACACTGAAGCTTTCTTT. This codes for CASSLVVTRRNTEAFF.

This clone has only a few counts. The chain recombines TRBV28 with TRBJ1-5; TRBD1 might be the D (5 bases). In germline, CDR1 is MDHEN, CDR2 SYDVKM. Trimming shortened V by 4 bases and J by 5 bases, and 18 bases separated the two germline ends. This CDR3 spans 16 amino acids. CDR3 in DNA: TGTGCCAGCAGTTCCTCAGGGCGGGGTTTAGATCAGCCCCAGCATTTT. Its protein is CASSSSGRGLDQPQHF.

J is TRBJ2-1 and V is TRBV6-2 or TRBV6-3, with 8 positions matching TRBD2. V lost 0 bases to trimming and J lost 10 bases; unmatched junction nucleotides: 5. Germline CDR1 and CDR2: MNHEY and SVGEGT. This CDR3 spans 14 amino acids. The CDR3 DNA reads TGTGCCAGCAGTTACTCGAGCGAGCGGGGGGAGCAGTTCTTC. It specifies CASSYSSERGEQFF.

The CDR3 DNA is TGTGCCAGCGGGAGGGGACAGGAGGCTGAAAAACTGTTTTTT. As protein: CASGRGQEAEKLFF. The chain carries TRBV7-6 and TRBJ1-4, with TRBD1 matching 8 bases. This CDR3 is built from 14 residues. The J segment lost 7 bases and the V segment lost 8 bases, leaving 9 bases of the junction unmatched. Germline values: CDR1 SGHVS, CDR2 FNYEAQ.

This chain links TRBV5-1 with TRBJ1-4; D perhaps matches TRBD1 (5 bases). V was trimmed by 3 bases and J by 0 bases, leaving 12 bases between them. The CDR3 covers 16 residues. CDR1 and CDR2 from the germline V gene are SGHRS and YFSETQ. The CDR3, as DNA: TGCGCCAGCAGCTCCCAGGGCCCTGCAACTAATGAAAAACTGTTTTTT. Protein product: CASSSQGPATNEKLFF.

This sequence joins TRBV7-2 and TRBJ1-1, with TRBD1 matching 10 bases. CDR3 size: 15 residues. The V gene end was trimmed by 3 bases and the J gene end by 3 bases; junction bases not matched to a gene: 4. CDR1 is SGHTA and CDR2 is FQGNSA in the germline V gene. CDR3 sequence (DNA): TGTGCCAGCAGCTTCGACAGGGGGCGGTACACTGAAGCTTTCTTT. Encoded protein: CASSFDRGRYTEAFF.

In the case of this clone: One end of the junction does not line up with germline, which may come from a read error. The chain couples TRBV3-1 (or the pseudogene TRBV3-2) to TRBJ2-4; 11 nucleotides line up with TRBD1. The CDR3 is 15 amino acids. Germline values: CDR1 LGHDT, CDR2 YNNKEL (reference sequence). CDR3 bases: TGTGCCAGCAGCCCACGAGGGGGGACAGGGGGATTAGTTTTCTTC. It codes for CASSPRGGTGGLVFF.

The chain carries TRBV10-3 and TRBJ1-2; no firm D call. Germline loops: CDR1 ENHRY, CDR2 SYGVKD. Trimming shortened V by 3 bases and J by 6 bases, and 11 bases separated the two germline ends. The CDR3 has 13 amino acids. The CDR3 spells CAISDPLGDGYTF. CDR3 in DNA: TGTGCCATCAGTGACCCGCTCGGTGATGGCTACACCTTC.

V and J are TRBV27 and TRBJ2-3, with 7 nucleotides matching TRBD1. Germline lookup yields CDR1 MNHEY and CDR2 SMNVEV (reference sequence). CDR3 size: 16 residues. V was clipped by 6 bases and J by 1 base; unmatched bases: 10. The CDR3 region has the DNA TGTGCCAGCAGGCATTGGGGACAGAAAGGCACAGATACGCAGTATTTT. This sequence encodes CASRHWGQKGTDTQYF.

The sample holds one count of this clone. The J gene is TRBJ2-7, the V gene TRBV30, with 7 bases matching TRBD2. The CDR3 is made up of 13 amino acids. The germline CDR1 and CDR2 sequences are GTSNPN and SVGIG (reference sequence). Unmatched junction bases numbered 4, after V lost 3 bases and J lost 2 bases. The CDR3 reads CAWSVGTTYEQYF. The DNA for the CDR3 is TGTGCCTGGAGCGTAGGGACTACCTACGAGCAGTACTTC.

This chain uses TRBV19 with TRBJ2-2; 13 nucleotides match TRBD2. Looked up from germline, CDR1 is LNHDA and CDR2 is SQIVND (reference sequence). The CDR3 is made up of 14 amino acids. V was clipped by 8 bases and J by 4 bases; unmatched bases: 1. Here the CDR3 DNA reads TGTGCCAGTGGACTAGCGGGGGTCACCGGGGAGCTGTTTTTT. Amino acids: CASGLAGVTGELFF.

The gene calls are TRBV7-2 and TRBJ1-2, with unresolved D. V dropped 4 bases and J dropped 4 bases, with 16 bases sitting between them. The germline gives CDR1 SGHTA, CDR2 FQGNSA. The CDR3 is 15 residues long. The CDR3 loop reads CASSSPGESAYGYTF. The CDR3 DNA sequence: TGTGCCAGCAGCTCCCCCGGGGAATCAGCCTATGGCTACACCTTC.

This sequence joins TRBV27 and TRBJ1-6, with D unclear. This CDR3 is built from 14 residues. Trimming removed 6 bases at V and 5 bases at J, with 11 bases between. CDR1 is MNHEY, CDR2 SMNVEV, per germline (reference sequence). CDR3 coding DNA: TGTGCCAGCAGCCGATGGGCCAATAATTCACCCCTCCACTTT. As protein: CASSRWANNSPLHF.